This is a list of T cell receptor beta chains from one sample in a study of PD-L1 blockade in urothelial cancer. TCRdb's copy holds only in-frame clones and misses some; the assay was immunoSEQ multiplex PCR. The sample yields some 56,000 clones, more than 80% seen once. Specimen: PBMCs, collected around atezolizumab (anti-PD-L1) treatment. These receptors were obtained from a man aged 50 to 59 with urothelial cancer. Both conserved end residues are part of each CDR3. A D gene is named only where the DNA matches it firmly. Rows may omit the clone size; those that give it use once, few, many or a size class.

TRBJ1-6 . TRBV30 . CAFRGAGYNSPLHF TGTGCCTTTCGTGGGGCCGGCTATAATTCACCCCTCCACTTT
TRBJ2-6 . TRBV19 . CASKSGSGANVLTF TGTGCCAGCAAAAGCGGCTCTGGGGCCAACGTCCTGACTTTC
TRBJ2-1 TRBD2 TRBV27 . CASSGRLAGGDNEQFF TGTGCCAGCAGTGGGAGACTAGCGGGAGGGGACAATGAGCAGTTCTTC
TRBJ2-3 . TRBV6-5 . CASSRRGDTQYF TGTGCCAGCAGTCGGAGGGGAGATACGCAGTATTTT
TRBJ2-1 . TRBV5-1 . CASSLRGTASGGEQFF TGCGCCAGCAGCCTACGGGGGACCGCGAGTGGAGGTGAGCAGTTCTTC
TRBJ2-1 . TRBV29-1 . CSVEIGRVEQFF TGCAGCGTTGAAATTGGCAGGGTTGAGCAGTTCTTC
TRBJ2-1 . TRBV29-1 . CSVPSSYSSYNEQFF TGCAGCGTTCCTTCTAGCTATAGCTCCTACAATGAGCAGTTCTTC
TRBJ2-5 . TRBV5-1 . CASSLEWGNQETQYF TGCGCCAGCAGCTTGGAGTGGGGCAACCAAGAGACCCAGTACTTC
TRBJ1-2 TRBD1 TRBV6-1 few CAGLIQGKHGYTF TGTGCCGGCTTAATACAGGGGAAGCATGGCTACACCTTC
TRBJ2-2 TRBD1 TRBV5-1 . CASREQGLDTGELFF TGCGCCAGCAGGGAACAGGGGCTGGACACCGGGGAGCTGTTTTTT
TRBJ2-5 TRBD2 TRBV27 . CASSLAGREYETQYF TGTGCCAGCAGTCTCGCCGGGCGGGAGTACGAGACCCAGTACTTC